The clone carrying this TCR beta chain was seen only a few times. Germline loops: CDR1 SGHAT, CDR2 FQDESV (reference sequence). This CDR3 is 21 amino acids long. After removal of 5 bases from V and 0 bases from J, the junction contained 22 bases not matched to a gene. Graves' hyperthyroidism was deemed stable absent ophthalmopathy progression within 18 months. Every diagnosis used clinical symptoms, serum thyroxine and TRAb, thyroid ultrasound and orbital computed tomography. This sample is drawn from a study of T cells in Graves' hyperthyroidism and ophthalmopathy. Regions amplified from RNA transcripts were the TCR beta CDR3 regions. A set of HTBI primers served as the primers for a first-round RT-PCR of the TCR CDR3. TCRdb reanalysed the multiplex PCR reads using MiXCR and keeps one entry per CDR3 protein. The sample lists over 500,000 distinct CDR3 sequences, 14% occurring once.

The origin of this receptor is a woman aged 40 to 49 with Graves' hyperthyroidism. The sequenced sample was blood. V and J are TRBV11-1 and TRBJ2-5, with 9 bases lining up with TRBD2. CDR3 in amino acids: CASSHFTGIQREAAYQETQYF. As DNA, the CDR3 is TGTGCCAGCAGCCATTTTACGGGTATACAGCGGGAGGCGGCGTACCAAGAGACCCAGTACTTC. Complete variable domain (other parts from reference TRBV11-1 and TRBJ2-5): EAEVAQSPRYKITEKSQAVAFWCDPISGHATLYWYRQILGQGPELLVQFQDESVVDDSQLPKDRFSAERLKGVDSTLKIQPAELGDSAMYLCASSHFTGIQREAAYQETQYFGPGTRLLVL.